The 14 T cell receptor beta chains below all came from one sample that was sequenced in a study of blood T cell repertoires in COVID-19. Measured with immunoSEQ multiplex PCR; TCRdb has only the in-frame clones, and not every one. The profile shows about 42,000 clones, approximately 85% of them singletons. Sequencing used peripheral blood. Receptor source: a human donor in a cohort sampled during active COVID-19.

This clone came up a few times. The chain links TRBV6-1 to TRBJ2-1; 7 bases map to TRBD1. Per the germline V gene, CDR1 is MNHNS and CDR2 is SASEGT. The junction had 11 bases not matched to a gene; V was cut back by 0 bases and J by 9 bases. The CDR3 loop spans 16 amino acids. Written as DNA, the CDR3 is TGTGCCAGCAGTGAAGCTTGGCAGGGGGATCGCCGTGAGCAGTTCTTC. As protein: CASSEAWQGDRREQFF.

The chain is built from TRBV2 and TRBJ2-7; 7 nucleotides agree with TRBD2. V shed 6 bases, J shed 2 bases, and the junction held 4 bases outside the gene matches. The CDR3 spans 13 residues. The germline V gene encodes CDR1 SNHLY and CDR2 FYNNEI. Written as DNA, the CDR3 is TGTGCCAGCAGGTATGGGGGGGCCTACGAGCAGTACTTC. Translated, it gives CASRYGGAYEQYF.

This clone was recorded only once. The CDR3 here is CASSDGSRTEAFF. CDR3 coding DNA: TGTGCCAGCAGTGACGGGAGTAGGACTGAAGCTTTCTTT. The rearrangement links TRBV6-4 to TRBJ1-1, with no clear D. Germline CDR1 is MRHNA and CDR2 is SNTAGT. Trimming removed 2 bases from V and 5 bases from J, with 9 bases in between. CDR3 size: 13 residues.

V usage is TRBV7-2 and J usage is TRBJ1-2, with 7 bases lining up with TRBD1. Germline values: CDR1 SGHTA, CDR2 FQGNSA. CDR3 size: 15 residues. V was clipped by 1 base and J by 2 bases; unmatched bases: 4. CDR3 protein: CASSLEVTGNYGYTF. DNA for the CDR3: TGTGCCAGCAGCTTAGAGGTGACAGGGAACTATGGCTACACCTTC.

This clone was observed once. J is TRBJ2-7 and V is TRBV18; D is perhaps TRBD2 (6 bases). Germline V gene data show CDR1 as KGHSH and CDR2 as LQKENI. Trimming took 3 bases from V and 3 from J, leaving 12 bases between them. The length of the CDR3 is 14 residues. In DNA form, the CDR3 reads TGTGCCAGCTCACCGGGACTGCTCGGCTACGAGCAGTACTTC. This encodes CASSPGLLGYEQYF.

The genes are TRBV6-1 and TRBJ1-5; D gene uncertain. Germline assignment: CDR1 MNHNS and CDR2 SASEGT. The CDR3 spans 13 residues. Between the trimmed V and J ends, which lost 3 bases and 5 bases, there was a span of 8 bases. The CDR3 sequence: CASSDQLDQPQHF. DNA of the CDR3: TGTGCCAGCAGTGATCAGCTAGATCAGCCCCAGCATTTT.

This chain links TRBV9 with TRBJ2-3, with D possibly matching TRBD1 (6 bases). The CDR3 contains 17 residues. V shed 2 bases and J shed 2 bases, with 18 bases lying between them. CDR1 SGDLS and CDR2 YYNGEE come from the germline V gene. The DNA for the CDR3 is TGTGCCAGCAGCGTCGTCTCCGACAGGAGCCCCACAGATACGCAGTATTTT. It specifies CASSVVSDRSPTDTQYF.

The chain couples TRBV6-2 or TRBV6-3 to TRBJ2-7; TRBD1 matches at 8 bases. Looked up from germline, CDR1 is MNHEY and CDR2 is SVGEGT. This CDR3 contains 16 residues. V was clipped by 6 bases and J by 5 bases; unmatched bases: 15. The CDR3 nucleotides are TGTGCCAGCAGCCACTCGTGGACAGGGAGGTTGAACGAGCAGTACTTC. It translates to CASSHSWTGRLNEQYF.

The rearrangement uses TRBV10-3 and TRBJ2-7; 10 bases map to TRBD1. The CDR3 runs to 12 residues. Germline V lookup: CDR1 ENHRY, CDR2 SYGVKD. Trimming at V came to 7 bases and at J to 4 bases, leaving 1 base not matched to a gene. The CDR3 DNA reads as TGTGCCATCATGGGACAGGGGTACGAGCAGTACTTC. Its translation: CAIMGQGYEQYF.

The J gene is TRBJ2-5, the V gene TRBV7-2; D might be TRBD2 (5 bases). The V gene's germline CDR1 is SGHTA and CDR2 FQGNSA. This CDR3 contains 12 residues. The ends were cut back, 1 base at V and 7 bases at J, with 7 bases in the middle. CDR3 region: CASSLDGRTQYF. The CDR3 region has the DNA TGTGCCAGCAGCTTAGATGGGAGGACCCAGTACTTC. Combining the CDR3 with reference TRBV7-2 and TRBJ2-5 gives the whole variable domain GAGVSQSPSNKVTEKGKDVELRCDPISGHTALYWYRQSLGQGLEFLIYFQGNSAPDKSGLPSDRFSAERTGGSVSTLTIQRTQQEDSAVYLCASSLDGRTQYFGPGTRLLVL.

Here the CDR3 reads CASSQELSTYNEQFF. CDR3 DNA: TGTGCCAGCAGCCAAGAACTAAGCACCTACAATGAGCAGTTCTTC. V and J are TRBV3-1 (or the pseudogene TRBV3-2) and TRBJ2-1; D is unclear. Trimming cost V 0 bases and J 2 bases, with 8 bases left between them. The CDR3 runs to 15 residues. Germline CDR1 and CDR2: LGHDT and YNNKEL (reference sequence).

This clone was recorded many times. The chain recombines TRBV4-3 with TRBJ2-3; a weak D match, TRBD1 (6 bases). The CDR3 loop spans 15 amino acids. Per germline, CDR1 LGHNA and CDR2 YSLEER. The V end was cut by 0 bases, the J end by 5 bases, with 12 bases between. CDR3 sequence (DNA): TGCGCCAGCAGCCAAGATGCCCAGGGGAGAGATACGCAGTATTTT. It specifies CASSQDAQGRDTQYF.

The chain links TRBV4-1 to TRBJ2-7; D ambiguous. V lost 1 base and J 10 bases, leaving 11 bases between the germline ends. Germline CDR1 reads MGHRA; CDR2 reads YSYEKL. This CDR3 region has 12 residues. DNA of the CDR3: TGCGCCAGCAGCCAAGGTCCGGAGATACAGTACTTC. It encodes CASSQGPEIQYF.

The chain is built from TRBV2 and TRBJ1-2, with 10 bases aligning to TRBD1. Germline V lookup: CDR1 SNHLY, CDR2 FYNNEI. The CDR3 sequence is 14 residues long. Losses at the gene ends were 8 bases for V and 8 bases for J; bases not matched to a gene: 11. The chain's CDR3 is CASLVGQGLQGYTF. The CDR3 DNA reads TGTGCCAGCCTCGTGGGACAGGGGCTACAGGGCTACACCTTC.